The 26 T cell receptor beta chains given below trace back to one sample, sequenced in a study of blood T cell repertoires in COVID-19. Assay used: immunoSEQ multiplex PCR; TCRdb lists only in-frame clones, some missing. The data contain roughly 140,000 clones, roughly 90% of them singletons. Sequenced: PBMCs or T cells enriched from blood (not recorded which). These TCRs come from a woman aged 25 to 39 with acute COVID-19.

J is TRBJ2-7 and V is TRBV7-9; TRBD1 agrees at 7 bases. The germline CDR1 and CDR2 sequences are SEHNR and FQNEAQ (reference sequence). The trim removed 4 bases at V and 1 base at J, leaving 7 bases unmatched. The CDR3 runs to 15 residues. Here the CDR3 DNA reads TGTGCCAGCAGCTCGGACAGGTCCTCGTCCTACGAGCAGTACTTC. Amino acid sequence: CASSSDRSSSYEQYF.

The CDR3 region is CASSSITNEKLFF. In DNA, the CDR3 is TGTGCCAGCAGTTCCATAACTAATGAAAAACTGTTTTTT. The chain joins TRBV27 to TRBJ1-4; D unresolved. This CDR3 is 13 amino acids long. Trimming left V 4 bases short and J 1 base short, with 4 bases between. Germline V gene lookup returns CDR1 MNHEY and CDR2 SMNVEV (reference sequence).

This clone has only a few counts. The chain is built from TRBV6-5 and TRBJ1-2; D perhaps matches TRBD1 (5 bases). V shed 6 bases and J shed 4 bases, with 9 bases lying between them. Germline loops: CDR1 MNHEY, CDR2 SVGAGI. The CDR3 sequence is 12 residues long. CDR3 amino acids: CASSKGAYGYTF. The CDR3 bases are TGTGCCAGCAGCAAAGGGGCCTATGGCTACACCTTC.

With respect to this clone: This same CDR3 is encoded by further DNA sequences in the sample. V and J are TRBV28 and TRBJ1-4; weak D call: TRBD1 (5 bases). Looked up from germline, CDR1 is MDHEN and CDR2 is SYDVKM. The V gene lost 3 bases and the J gene lost 8 bases, with 13 bases spanning the gap. The CDR3 runs to 14 residues. The CDR3 spells CASSLSGGREKLFF. CDR3 bases: TGTGCCAGCAGTTTGTCCGGGGGACGGGAAAAACTGTTTTTT.

The chain recombines TRBV5-1 with TRBJ2-7, with 7 bases matching TRBD1. CDR1 and CDR2 from the germline V gene are SGHRS and YFSETQ. There are 15 residues in the CDR3. V shed 1 base and J 4 bases; nucleotides not matched to a gene: 8. CDR3 protein: CASSLWTGLGYEQYF. The DNA of the CDR3 is TGCGCCAGCAGCTTGTGGACAGGATTAGGGTACGAGCAGTACTTC.

Only one count was recorded for this clone. This sequence joins TRBV5-5 and TRBJ2-2, with 8 bases aligning to TRBD1. The CDR3 has 16 residues. The V and J ends lost 0 bases and 6 bases, in that order; junction bases with no gene match: 7. Germline V gene data show CDR1 as SGHKS and CDR2 as YYEKEE (reference sequence). CDR3 in amino acids: CASSLGTGWGAGELFF. In DNA form, the CDR3 reads TGTGCCAGCAGCTTGGGGACAGGGTGGGGCGCCGGGGAGCTGTTTTTT.

The rearrangement uses TRBV27 and TRBJ1-5; D gene ambiguous. Trimming took off 0 bases at V and 0 bases at J, with 12 bases between the two ends. This CDR3 contains 17 residues. Germline V CDR1 and CDR2: MNHEY, SMNVEV (reference sequence). The CDR3 region has the DNA TGTGCCAGCAGTTTATCTAGCCAGCCATATAGCAATCAGCCCCAGCATTTT. Translation: CASSLSSQPYSNQPQHF.

This clone was seen only once. The V gene is TRBV6-5, the J gene TRBJ2-1, with 10 bases fitting TRBD2. The CDR3 has 13 amino acids. CDR1 MNHEY and CDR2 SVGAGI come from the germline V gene. The trim removed 10 bases at V and 5 bases at J, leaving 5 bases unmatched. The CDR3 coding sequence is TGTGCCACCGGGACTAGCGAAAACAATGAGCAGTTCTTC. Protein: CATGTSENNEQFF.

This sequence joins TRBV6-2 or TRBV6-3 and TRBJ1-1, with D possibly matching TRBD1 (6 bases). V was pared by 5 bases and J by 0 bases, with 10 bases between. CDR3 length equals 14 residues. The germline gives CDR1 MNHEY, CDR2 SVGEGT. CDR3 bases: TGTGCCAGCAGTCCACAGGGTTTGAACACTGAAGCTTTCTTT. This translates into CASSPQGLNTEAFF.

This chain links TRBV30 with TRBJ2-3; 10 nucleotides agree with TRBD2. CDR1 GTSNPN and CDR2 SVGIG come from the germline V gene (reference sequence). Unmatched junction bases numbered 16, after V lost 3 bases and J lost 1 base. The CDR3 is 19 residues long. The CDR3 region is CAWSSVGLAGEGGTDTQYF. In DNA, the CDR3 is TGTGCCTGGAGCTCGGTGGGGCTAGCGGGAGAAGGCGGCACAGATACGCAGTATTTT.

A single count supports this clone. The J gene is TRBJ2-3, the V gene TRBV19; 15 bases are shared with TRBD2. CDR1 and CDR2 from the germline V gene are LNHDA and SQIVND (reference sequence). CDR3 length: 15 amino acids. Germline trimming cut 4 bases from V and 6 bases from J; bases unmatched to any gene: 2. CDR3 in DNA: TGTGCCAGTAGTACCGGGACTAGCGGGAGGGATACGCAGTATTTT. It codes for CASSTGTSGRDTQYF.

The gene calls are TRBV3-1 (or the pseudogene TRBV3-2) and TRBJ2-5; 12 bases align to TRBD2. The CDR3 sequence is 15 residues long. The V gene end was trimmed by 1 base and the J gene end by 3 bases; junction bases not matched to a gene: 0. Per germline, CDR1 LGHDT and CDR2 YNNKEL (reference sequence). In DNA, the CDR3 is TGTGCCAGCAGCCAAGGGACTAGCGGGAAAGAGACCCAGTACTTC. This encodes CASSQGTSGKETQYF.

The J gene is TRBJ1-1, the V gene TRBV4-3; D perhaps matches TRBD1 (5 bases). V lost 3 bases and J lost 7, with 15 bases in between. Germline V gene data show CDR1 as LGHNA and CDR2 as YSLEER. The CDR3 consists of 14 residues. The CDR3 DNA is TGCGCCAGCAGCCACGCCGGGACTATACATGAAGCTTTCTTT. Translation gives CASSHAGTIHEAFF.

This chain joins TRBV7-2 and TRBJ1-2, with D possibly matching TRBD1 (5 bases). The CDR3 is made up of 13 amino acids. Germline values: CDR1 SGHTA, CDR2 FQGNSA. Trimming removed 6 bases from V and 3 bases from J, with 11 bases in between. CDR3 sequence reads: CASSLGVYYGYTF. The CDR3 nucleotides are TGTGCCAGCAGTCTAGGGGTGTACTATGGCTACACCTTC.

This sequence joins TRBV5-1 and TRBJ1-1; tentative D call: TRBD1 (6 bases). In germline, CDR1 is SGHRS, CDR2 YFSETQ. The CDR3 covers 17 residues. The ends were cut back, 0 bases at V and 5 bases at J, with 20 bases in the middle. For the CDR3, the DNA is TGCGCCAGCAGCTTGGAAATGGTTCAGGGGTCTGGGACTGAAGCTTTCTTT. This encodes CASSLEMVQGSGTEAFF.

This clone was observed a few times. The V call is TRBV6-2 or TRBV6-3, the J call TRBJ2-3; weak D call: TRBD2 (5 bases). V was cut by 4 bases and J by 0 bases, with 8 bases left in between. The germline CDR1 and CDR2 sequences are MNHEY and SVGEGT. This CDR3 contains 14 residues. The CDR3 protein is CASSWGASTDTQYF. In DNA form, the CDR3 reads TGTGCCAGCAGTTGGGGAGCTAGCACAGATACGCAGTATTTT.

The chain has TRBV30 and TRBJ1-6, with 11 bases lining up with TRBD1. From germline, CDR1 is GTSNPN and CDR2 SVGIG (reference sequence). Unmatched junction bases numbered 8, after V lost 1 base and J lost 9 bases. The CDR3 length is 16 residues. The CDR3 DNA is TGTGCCTGGAGTGGGTCTTGGGACAGGGGGATTTCACCCCTCCACTTT. It yields the protein CAWSGSWDRGISPLHF.

The V call is TRBV7-3, the J call TRBJ2-1; 8 nucleotides line up with TRBD2. V trimming: 1 base; J trimming: 7 bases; junction bases outside the gene matches: 6. This CDR3 contains 15 residues. The germline V gene encodes CDR1 SGHTA and CDR2 FQGTGA. The CDR3 here is CASSLMASGPNEQFF. Written as DNA, the CDR3 is TGTGCCAGCAGCTTAATGGCTAGCGGGCCGAATGAGCAGTTCTTC.

The chain carries TRBV2 and TRBJ1-5, with 9 nucleotides matching TRBD1. The V and J ends lost 3 bases and 2 bases, in that order; junction bases with no gene match: 2. The CDR3 extends over 15 amino acids. Germline CDR1 and CDR2: SNHLY and FYNNEI. CDR3 sequence reads: CASSDRTGGNQPQHF. The CDR3 DNA reads TGTGCCAGCAGTGATCGGACAGGGGGCAATCAGCCCCAGCATTTT.

This clone was recorded only once. The chain combines TRBV4-1 with TRBJ2-7, with 9 bases matching TRBD2. Trimming cost V 0 bases and J 0 bases; bases outside gene matches: 9. This CDR3 is built from 18 residues. CDR1 and CDR2 (germline): MGHRA, YSYEKL. CDR3 amino acids: CASSQDITSGLNSYEQYF. CDR3 DNA: TGCGCCAGCAGCCAAGATATAACTAGCGGGCTGAACTCCTACGAGCAGTACTTC.

The V and J genes are TRBV30 and TRBJ1-4, with a tentative D call TRBD1 (5 bases). The CDR3 consists of 14 residues. The ends were cut back, 5 bases at V and 1 base at J, with 11 bases in the middle. Per germline, CDR1 GTSNPN and CDR2 SVGIG (reference sequence). The CDR3 reads CAWGWGETNEKLFF. The CDR3 coding sequence is TGTGCCTGGGGTTGGGGGGAAACTAATGAAAAACTGTTTTTT. The variable domain in full, completed from reference TRBV30 and TRBJ1-4, reads SQTIHQWPATLVQPVGSPLSLECTVEGTSNPNLYWYRQAAGRGLQLLFYSVGIGQISSEVPQNLSASRPQDRQFILSSKKLLLSDSGFYLCAWGWGETNEKLFFGSGTQLSVL.

This chain connects TRBV10-3 to TRBJ1-1; D may be TRBD1 (5 bases). Between the trimmed V and J ends, which lost 4 bases and 6 bases, there was a span of 18 bases. CDR3 size: 15 residues. Germline V gene sequence: CDR1 ENHRY, CDR2 SYGVKD. DNA for the CDR3: TGTGCCATCAGTGGGGGCCAACCGCCGCGCCCTGAAGCTTTCTTT. Translation gives CAISGGQPPRPEAFF.

The chain combines TRBV27 with TRBJ2-4; weak D call: TRBD1 (6 bases). The CDR3 sequence is 16 residues long. Germline assignment: CDR1 MNHEY and CDR2 SMNVEV (reference sequence). The V gene lost 4 bases and the J gene lost 0 bases, with 13 bases spanning the gap. CDR3 sequence: CASSSRQALAKNIQYF. CDR3 DNA sequence: TGTGCCAGCAGTTCCAGACAGGCCCTAGCCAAAAACATTCAGTACTTC.

This clone has a single count. The gene calls are TRBV5-1 and TRBJ2-3; TRBD1 might be the D (6 bases). V lost 6 bases and J 0 bases, leaving 26 bases between the germline ends. Germline V gene data show CDR1 as SGHRS and CDR2 as YFSETQ. The CDR3 has 19 amino acids. CDR3 in amino acids: CASNPKTGWGGLSTDTQYF. CDR3 DNA: TGCGCCAGCAACCCTAAAACAGGGTGGGGTGGCCTTAGCACAGATACGCAGTATTTT.

The J gene is TRBJ1-2, the V gene TRBV24-1; D is ambiguous. CDR3 length equals 10 residues. Trimming removed 8 bases from V and 7 bases from J, with 7 bases in between. Germline V CDR1 and CDR2: KGHDR, SFDVKD. The CDR3 DNA reads as TGTGCCACCATCCGGAGTGGCTACACCTTC. Its translation: CATIRSGYTF.

This clone was found once. The chain carries TRBV7-9 and TRBJ2-1, with TRBD2 matching over 9 bases. Trimming took 2 bases from V and 5 from J; bases not matched to a gene: 13. The V gene's germline CDR1 is SEHNR and CDR2 FQNEAQ (reference sequence). The CDR3 length is 18 residues. This CDR3 reads CASSLSLLGLAGNNEQFF. In nucleotides, the CDR3 is TGTGCCAGCAGCTTATCCCTACTTGGGCTAGCGGGAAACAATGAGCAGTTCTTC.